This T cell receptor beta chain is from a study of blood T cell repertoires in COVID-19. Study as a whole: Samples representing acute and convalescent COVID-19 were sourced from the United States, Italy and Spain. The cDNA or gDNA used as material had been derived from T cells, B-cell-depleted T cells, or PBMCs.

Under the authors' procedure: How many nucleated cells were present was estimated from reference gene primer amplification. Using immunoSEQ multiplex PCR, the repertoire was profiled, and TCRdb retains in-frame clones only, with some absent. The DNA was the basis for D and trimming; V, J and clone size are from that table. Among roughly 150,000 clones listed, 75% to 90% were seen once. The sequence derives from a man at least 80 years old with acute or convalescent COVID-19. Input material: peripheral blood.

The CDR3 region has the DNA TGTGCCAGCAGCTTAGTCGGAGGGGCGCGATTGGATTCACCCCTCCACTTT. It is translated as CASSLVGGARLDSPLHF. The rearrangement uses TRBV7-2 and TRBJ1-6, with a possible D match to TRBD1 (5 bases). The CDR3 spans 17 residues. Germline V gene data show CDR1 as SGHTA and CDR2 as FQGNSA. Trimming left V 1 base short and J 8 bases short, with 18 bases between.